The 16 T cell receptor beta chains below all came from one sample that was sequenced in a study of T cells in tuberculosis. Data came from immunoSEQ multiplex PCR; TCRdb stores just in-frame clones and leaves some out. Of around 29,000 clones detected, approximately 95% appear once; the ten largest clones hold just under 5%. Sequences were obtained from PBMCs. The receptor set was obtained from a donor between 10 and 35 years old with latent tuberculosis or without tuberculosis infection.

This clone came up once. The rearrangement links TRBV28 to TRBJ2-1; 10 bases line up with TRBD2. The CDR3 has 14 residues. Looked up from germline, CDR1 is MDHEN and CDR2 is SYDVKM. Germline trimming cut 6 bases from V and 6 bases from J; bases unmatched to any gene: 5. CDR3 sequence reads: CASSAAGGSNEQFF. CDR3 sequence (DNA): TGTGCCAGCAGCGCAGCGGGAGGGTCCAATGAGCAGTTCTTC.

V is TRBV19 and J is TRBJ1-2; D not resolved. The CDR3 consists of 14 residues. V lost 4 bases to trimming and J lost 4 bases, with 13 bases between them. CDR1 and CDR2 (germline): LNHDA, SQIVND (reference sequence). The CDR3 DNA reads TGTGCCAGTAGTAAGGAGGCAGGAATCTATGGCTACACCTTC. Translation: CASSKEAGIYGYTF.

The gene calls are TRBV18 and TRBJ1-2, with 7 bases fitting TRBD1. The CDR3 consists of 14 residues. Germline CDR1 KGHSH, CDR2 LQKENI. V shed 1 base, J shed 8 bases, and the junction held 7 bases outside the gene matches. The CDR3 region is CASSPLNRGKGYTF. CDR3 nucleotides: TGTGCCAGCTCACCACTCAACAGGGGTAAAGGCTACACCTTC.

The chain links TRBV7-7 to TRBJ2-1, with 9 bases aligning to TRBD2. Germline V CDR1 and CDR2: SSHAT, FNYEAQ (reference sequence). V trimming: 5 bases; J trimming: 10 bases; junction bases outside the gene matches: 12. The CDR3 totals 15 residues. CDR3 nucleotides: TGTGCCAGCAGCCTCAGCGGGGGGCCAACCGGGGAGCAGTTCTTC. This encodes CASSLSGGPTGEQFF.

This chain joins TRBV10-2 and TRBJ2-6; 8 bases align to TRBD2. After removal of 4 bases from V and 0 bases from J, the junction contained 5 bases not matched to a gene. This CDR3 comprises 17 residues. CDR1 WSHSY and CDR2 SAAADI come from the germline V gene. CDR3 coding DNA: TGCGCCAGCAGTGTAACGGGGGGGCTCTCTGGGGCCAACGTCCTGACTTTC. This translates into CASSVTGGLSGANVLTF.

V usage is TRBV23-1 and J usage is TRBJ2-7; maybe TRBD2 (6 bases). TRBV23-1 is flagged as an ORF with uncertain function. V lost 2 bases and J lost 2, with 22 bases in between. The CDR3 runs 18 residues. The CDR3, as DNA: TGCGCCAGCAGTCAACTCGGGGGACCAGGGAACCTCCCCTACGAGCAGTACTTC. Its translation: CASSQLGGPGNLPYEQYF.

The chain uses TRBV5-1 and TRBJ2-2; D remains unclear. Germline-derived CDR1 and CDR2 are SGHRS and YFSETQ. The CDR3 spans 14 residues. The V gene lost 0 bases and the J gene lost 3 bases, with 6 bases spanning the gap. The CDR3 spells CASSLGLYTGELFF. The CDR3 DNA follows: TGCGCCAGCAGCTTGGGGCTCTACACCGGGGAGCTGTTTTTT. The full variable domain, rest sourced from reference TRBV5-1 and TRBJ2-2, is KAGVTQTPRYLIKTRGQQVTLSCSPISGHRSVSWYQQTPGQGLQFLFEYFSETQRNKGNFPGRFSGRQFSNSRSEMNVSTLELGDSALYLCASSLGLYTGELFFGEGSRLTVL.

The chain has TRBV29-1 and TRBJ2-3, with D tentatively TRBD2 (6 bases). Germline V gives CDR1 SQVTM, CDR2 ANQGSEA. V was cut by 7 bases and J by 2 bases, with 13 bases left in between. This CDR3 region has 13 residues. The CDR3 sequence is CSAARGITDTQYF. The DNA for the CDR3 is TGCAGCGCCGCCCGGGGGATCACAGATACGCAGTATTTT.

The chain links TRBV5-1 to TRBJ2-3, with TRBD2 identical over 11 bases. This CDR3 is 17 amino acids long. The V gene end was trimmed by 0 bases and the J gene end by 2 bases; junction bases not matched to a gene: 5. Per germline, CDR1 SGHRS and CDR2 YFSETQ. The CDR3 loop is CASSLGDSGGATDTQYF. CDR3 in DNA: TGCGCCAGCAGCTTGGGTGATAGCGGGGGGGCCACAGATACGCAGTATTTT.

The chain links TRBV6-1 to TRBJ1-2, with TRBD1 identical over 7 bases. This CDR3 has 16 amino acids. Germline trimming cut 2 bases from V and 5 bases from J; bases unmatched to any gene: 11. Germline CDR1 is MNHNS and CDR2 is SASEGT. The CDR3 nucleotides read TGTGCCAGCAGTGAAAAGAGGGGGCCAGCACCTTATGGCTACACCTTC. It codes for CASSEKRGPAPYGYTF.

The chain recombines TRBV27 with TRBJ2-3; TRBD1 is a possible D gene (6 bases). The CDR3 consists of 14 residues. V shed 6 bases and J shed 2 bases, with 12 bases lying between them. Germline loops: CDR1 MNHEY, CDR2 SMNVEV (reference sequence). CDR3 bases: TGTGCCAGCAGCAGAACAGGGTACACAGATACGCAGTATTTT. This encodes CASSRTGYTDTQYF.

The chain joins TRBV30 to TRBJ2-1; 12 positions match TRBD2. Germline lookup yields CDR1 GTSNPN and CDR2 SVGIG (reference sequence). The junction had 7 bases not matched to a gene; V was cut back by 3 bases and J by 7 bases. The CDR3 has 15 amino acids. The CDR3 loop is CAWSEPLAGGNEQFF. The CDR3, as DNA: TGTGCCTGGAGCGAGCCACTAGCGGGGGGTAATGAGCAGTTCTTC.

This rearrangement joins TRBV28 to TRBJ1-5; TRBD1 might be the D (5 bases). Trimming pared 5 bases from V and 3 bases from J, leaving 17 bases between. From germline, CDR1 is MDHEN and CDR2 SYDVKM. This CDR3 is built from 16 residues. The CDR3 spells CASSPLRGRNNQPQHF. CDR3 nucleotides: TGTGCCAGCAGTCCCCTTCGGGGGAGAAACAATCAGCCCCAGCATTTT.

This rearrangement joins TRBV6-6 to TRBJ2-1; D is possibly TRBD1 (6 bases). V was cut by 5 bases and J by 9 bases, with 20 bases left in between. This CDR3 contains 15 residues. The V gene's germline CDR1 is MNHNY and CDR2 SVGAGI (reference sequence). CDR3 coding DNA: TGTGCCAGCAGTACCCAGAGCACAGACAGGAGTGAGCAGTTCTTC. Encoded protein: CASSTQSTDRSEQFF.

The V call is TRBV5-6, the J call TRBJ2-1, with 11 bases aligning to TRBD2. Looked up from germline, CDR1 is SGHDT and CDR2 is YYEEEE. The CDR3 has 15 residues. The V and J ends lost 6 bases and 6 bases, in that order; junction bases with no gene match: 8. Written as DNA, the CDR3 is TGTGCCAGCAACGTTTACGGACTAGCGGGCAATGAGCAGTTCTTC. Translating gives CASNVYGLAGNEQFF.

This clone was detected only once. CDR3 region: CASKAGSLYEQYF. The CDR3 DNA is TGCGCCAGCAAGGCGGGCTCCTTGTACGAGCAGTACTTC. The chain employs TRBV5-1 and TRBJ2-7, with D maybe TRBD2 (5 bases). Germline CDR1 SGHRS, CDR2 YFSETQ. The CDR3 covers 13 residues. The germline V and J ends were trimmed by 6 bases and 4 bases, with 14 bases remaining between them.